This TCR beta chain stems from a study of neoadjuvant anti-PD-1 for oral cavity cancer. Turning to the study itself: Patients without progression got a fourth dose around day 43.

Time point here: after neoadjuvant nivolumab, at surgical resection. Patients were newly diagnosed with stage II-IVA oral cavity squamous cell carcinoma without prior systemic or radiation treatment. This CDR3 spans 12 amino acids. The germline V and J ends were trimmed by 1 base and 5 bases, with 3 bases remaining between them. Germline CDR1 and CDR2: SGHNT and YYREEE (reference sequence). General observations from the study: PBMC Gini-index clonality exceeded responders' in non-responders post-nivolumab.

Concerning this clone: The antigen remains undetermined.

Only in-frame clones appear in the TCRdb table, and some are missing; sequencing was by immunoSEQ multiplex PCR. This repertoire shows around 13,000 clones, roughly 73% found once; its top ten account for around 2.8%. The receptor's source is a person aged 35-79 years with oral cavity squamous cell carcinoma. The rearrangement links TRBV5-4 to TRBJ2-2; no clear D. This sample comprised PBMCs, obtained after nivolumab (anti-PD-1) treatment. The CDR3 sequence: CASSLWTGELFF. The CDR3 bases are TGTGCCAGCAGCTTGTGGACCGGGGAGCTGTTTTTT.